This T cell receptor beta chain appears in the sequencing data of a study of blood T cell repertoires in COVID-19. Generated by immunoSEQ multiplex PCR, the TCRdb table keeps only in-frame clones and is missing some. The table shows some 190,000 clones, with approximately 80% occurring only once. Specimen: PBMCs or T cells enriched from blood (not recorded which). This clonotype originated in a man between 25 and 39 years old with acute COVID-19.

Here the CDR3 DNA reads TGTGCCAGCAGGGCGACAGGAACGAACACTGAAGCTTTCTTT. Residues: CASRATGTNTEAFF. The genes are TRBV6-4 and TRBJ1-1, with D possibly matching TRBD1 (6 bases). The germline gives CDR1 MRHNA, CDR2 SNTAGT. This CDR3 region has 14 residues. V was clipped by 6 bases and J by 1 base, with 12 bases between them.